This TCR beta chain was recorded in a study of blood T cell repertoires in COVID-19. Original handling: Amplification of reference gene primers provided the estimated nucleated cell counts. Sequencing was performed with immunoSEQ multiplex PCR; in TCRdb, only in-frame clones are kept and a portion is missing. V and J calls and clone size follow that table, whereas D and trimming were derived from the DNA. The table has more than 75,000 clones, 84% seen once; the top ten hold 10% to 15%. The CDR3 runs to 16 residues. The germline V gene has CDR1 SGHNT and CDR2 YYREEE (reference sequence). V dropped 2 bases and J dropped 3; count of bases not matched to a gene: 4.

The sequencing input was peripheral blood. This TCR came from a human donor in a cohort sampled during active COVID-19. J is TRBJ2-6 and V is TRBV5-4; TRBD1 agrees at 8 bases. CDR3 residues: CASSFGRGRGANVLTF. The CDR3 DNA reads TGTGCCAGCAGCTTTGGCAGGGGGCGTGGGGCCAACGTCCTGACTTTC.